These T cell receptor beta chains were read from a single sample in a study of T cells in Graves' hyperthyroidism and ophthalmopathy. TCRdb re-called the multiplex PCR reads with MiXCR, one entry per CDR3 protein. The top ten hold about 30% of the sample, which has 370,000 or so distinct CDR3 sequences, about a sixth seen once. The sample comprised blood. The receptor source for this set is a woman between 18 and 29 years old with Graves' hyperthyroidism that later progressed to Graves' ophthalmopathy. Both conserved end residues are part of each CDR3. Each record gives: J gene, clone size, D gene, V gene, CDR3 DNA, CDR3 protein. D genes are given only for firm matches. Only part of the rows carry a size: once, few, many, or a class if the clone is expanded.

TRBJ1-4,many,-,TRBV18,TGTGCCAGCTCACCAAACGCTAATAATGAAAAACTGTTTTTT,CASSPNANNEKLFF
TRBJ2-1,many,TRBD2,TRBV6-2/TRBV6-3,TGTGCCAGCAGTTACGACCTAGCGGGTTACAATGAGCAGTTCTTC,CASSYDLAGYNEQFF
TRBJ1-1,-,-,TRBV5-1,TGCGCCAGCAACTTGGGAATAGGGGCCGGCACTGAAGCTTTCTTT,CASNLGIGAGTEAFF
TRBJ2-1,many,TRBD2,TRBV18,TGTGCCAGCTCACCACGGTCAGCGGGAGCTCGCTCCTACAATGAGCAGTTCTTC,CASSPRSAGARSYNEQFF
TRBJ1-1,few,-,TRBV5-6,TGTGCCAGCAGCTTGGTGGGGGACGGAGCTTTCTTT,CASSLVGDGAFF
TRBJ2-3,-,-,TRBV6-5,TGTGCCAGCAGTTACAGGGCATTTAGCACAGATACGCAGTATTTT,CASSYRAFSTDTQYF
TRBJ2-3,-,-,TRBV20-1,TGCAGTGCTAGGAGGGCAGAGTCTTGGTCAGATACGCAGTATTTT,CSARRAESWSDTQYF
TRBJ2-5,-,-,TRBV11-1,TGTGCCAGCAGCTTCGAGACACCCTCGGCCCAGTACTTC,CASSFETPSAQYF
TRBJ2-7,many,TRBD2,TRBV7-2,TGTGCCAGCAGCAGACTAGCGGGAGAGACCTACGAGCAGTACTTC,CASSRLAGETYEQYF
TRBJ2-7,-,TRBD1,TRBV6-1,TGTGCCAGCAGTATCTTAGGGACAGGGCACACCTACGAGCAGTACTTC,CASSILGTGHTYEQYF
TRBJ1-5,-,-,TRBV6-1,TGTGCCAGCAGCTCCCGGGGAGACGGTAGCAATCAGCCCCAGCATTTT,CASSSRGDGSNQPQHF
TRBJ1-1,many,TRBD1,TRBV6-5,TGTGCCAGCAGTTACTCGAAAAGGGGGCGATTTGCCAACACTGAAGCTTTCTTT,CASSYSKRGRFANTEAFF
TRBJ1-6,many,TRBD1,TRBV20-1,TGCAGTGCTGGGACAGGGGGCTCACCCCTCCACTTT,CSAGTGGSPLHF
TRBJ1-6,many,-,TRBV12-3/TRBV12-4,TGTGCCAGCAGTTTGGGGGGAGCTTTTAATTCACCCCTCCACTTT,CASSLGGAFNSPLHF
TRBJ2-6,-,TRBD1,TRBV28,TGTGCCAGCAGTGTATCCCGGGACAGGGAGCGGGTTCTCCTGACTTTC,CASSVSRDRERVLLTF
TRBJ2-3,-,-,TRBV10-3,TGTGCCAGTTCCCACGGGGGGCGCGGCACAGATACGCAGTATTTT,CASSHGGRGTDTQYF
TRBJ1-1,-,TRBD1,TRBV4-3,TGCGCCAGCAGCCCGGGACAGGGGATTCACACTGAAGCTTTCTTT,CASSPGQGIHTEAFF
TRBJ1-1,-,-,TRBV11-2,TGTGCCAGCAGTACGCAGGGTTCGGTTTTCGGGACTGAAGCTTTCTTT,CASSTQGSVFGTEAFF
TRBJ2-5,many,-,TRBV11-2,TGTGCCAGCAGCTTAGATAGAGGGGTCCAAGAGACCCAGTACTTC,CASSLDRGVQETQYF
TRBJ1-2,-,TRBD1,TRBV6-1,TGTGCCAGCATCGGACAGGGAAACTATGGCTACACCTTC,CASIGQGNYGYTF
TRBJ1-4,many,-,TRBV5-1,TGCGCCAGCAGCAGGCGAGGGGTGAAACTGTTTTTT,CASSRRGVKLFF
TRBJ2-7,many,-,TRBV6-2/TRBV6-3,TGTGCCAGCAGCAACGCCCCCTGGAAAGGCTACGAGCAGTACTTC,CASSNAPWKGYEQYF
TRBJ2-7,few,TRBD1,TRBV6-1,TGTGCCAGCAGGACAGGGTTTCTCTCCCCCGAGCAGTACTTC,CASRTGFLSPEQYF
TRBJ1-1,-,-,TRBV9,TGTGCCAGCAGCGTAGGACCTGATCTGAACACTGAAGCTTTCTTT,CASSVGPDLNTEAFF
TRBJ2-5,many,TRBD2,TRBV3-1,TGTGCCAGCAGTCCTGCTGGGCGGGAGCTTAGGGAGACCCAGTACTTC,CASSPAGRELRETQYF